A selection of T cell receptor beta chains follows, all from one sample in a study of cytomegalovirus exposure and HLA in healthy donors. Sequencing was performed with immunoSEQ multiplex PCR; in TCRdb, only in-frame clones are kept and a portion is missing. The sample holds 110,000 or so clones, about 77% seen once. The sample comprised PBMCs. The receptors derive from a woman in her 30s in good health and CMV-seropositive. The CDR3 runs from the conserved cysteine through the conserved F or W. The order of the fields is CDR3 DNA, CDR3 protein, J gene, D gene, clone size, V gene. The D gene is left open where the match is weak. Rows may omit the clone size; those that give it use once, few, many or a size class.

CDR3nt: TGTGCCAGCTCATCGAGACAGGGATCTAAGGCTGGGGCCAACGTCCTGACTTTC
CDR3aa: CASSSRQGSKAGANVLTF
j_gene: TRBJ2-6
d_gene: TRBD1
abundance: NA
v_gene: TRBV18

CDR3nt: TGTGCTAGCAAGGAGGAGGCGGCCTACGAGCAGTACTTC
CDR3aa: CASKEEAAYEQYF
j_gene: TRBJ2-7
d_gene: NA
abundance: NA
v_gene: TRBV2

CDR3nt: TGTGCCAGCAGTGATACAGGGTCGCGTCTCCACTTT
CDR3aa: CASSDTGSRLHF
j_gene: TRBJ1-6
d_gene: NA
abundance: NA
v_gene: TRBV2

CDR3nt: TGTGCCAGCAGCCCCTGGACGGGGCGGGGAGCCGGGGAGCTGTTTTTT
CDR3aa: CASSPWTGRGAGELFF
j_gene: TRBJ2-2
d_gene: NA
abundance: NA
v_gene: TRBV11-1

CDR3nt: TGTGCCATCAGTGGCTATGAGCGCAGCAGAGGAGAGACCCAGTACTTC
CDR3aa: CAISGYERSRGETQYF
j_gene: TRBJ2-5
d_gene: NA
abundance: NA
v_gene: TRBV10-3

CDR3nt: TGTGCCAGCAGCGAAGGACAGATGAACAATTCACCCCTCCACTTT
CDR3aa: CASSEGQMNNSPLHF
j_gene: TRBJ1-6
d_gene: NA
abundance: NA
v_gene: TRBV7-6

CDR3nt: TGTGCCAGCAGGGCGGGGGGGCGATACTATGGCTACACCTTC
CDR3aa: CASRAGGRYYGYTF
j_gene: TRBJ1-2
d_gene: NA
abundance: once
v_gene: TRBV6-6

CDR3nt: TGTGCCAGCAGGTATGGGGACAGGCAAGCTAACTATGGCTACACCTTC
CDR3aa: CASRYGDRQANYGYTF
j_gene: TRBJ1-2
d_gene: TRBD1
abundance: NA
v_gene: TRBV5-6

CDR3nt: TGTGCCATGGCGTCGGGGGTCGCTAACTATGGCTACACCTTC
CDR3aa: CAMASGVANYGYTF
j_gene: TRBJ1-2
d_gene: NA
abundance: NA
v_gene: TRBV10-3

CDR3nt: TGCGCCAGCAGCCAACCGAGGAATCAGCCCCAGCATTTT
CDR3aa: CASSQPRNQPQHF
j_gene: TRBJ1-5
d_gene: NA
abundance: few
v_gene: TRBV4-1

CDR3nt: TGTGCCAGCAGCCGGTATAGCACAGATACGCAGTATTTT
CDR3aa: CASSRYSTDTQYF
j_gene: TRBJ2-3
d_gene: NA
abundance: NA
v_gene: TRBV5-6

CDR3nt: TGTGCCAGCAGCACTTTTAGCGGGGGGCGAGACGAGCAGTACTTC
CDR3aa: CASSTFSGGRDEQYF
j_gene: TRBJ2-7
d_gene: TRBD2
abundance: NA
v_gene: TRBV5-6

CDR3nt: TGTGCCAGCAGTAAAGCGGGGGGTGGAGGGGAGCAGTTCTTC
CDR3aa: CASSKAGGGGEQFF
j_gene: TRBJ2-1
d_gene: TRBD2
abundance: NA
v_gene: TRBV28

CDR3nt: TGTGCCAGCAAGATAGCGGGAGAGGGATGGGAGCAGTACTTC
CDR3aa: CASKIAGEGWEQYF
j_gene: TRBJ2-7
d_gene: TRBD2
abundance: NA
v_gene: TRBV28

CDR3nt: TGTGCCAGTACCGTTAGGAGCGGCAATCAGCCCCAGCATTTT
CDR3aa: CASTVRSGNQPQHF
j_gene: TRBJ1-5
d_gene: NA
abundance: NA
v_gene: TRBV19

CDR3nt: TGTGCCAGCAGCAAGGGACAGGGGAACTTGAACACTGAAGCTTTCTTT
CDR3aa: CASSKGQGNLNTEAFF
j_gene: TRBJ1-1
d_gene: TRBD1
abundance: NA
v_gene: TRBV5-8

CDR3nt: TGTGCCAGCAGCCAAGTTCGAGCAGATACGCAGTATTTT
CDR3aa: CASSQVRADTQYF
j_gene: TRBJ2-3
d_gene: NA
abundance: NA
v_gene: TRBV14

CDR3nt: TGTGCCAGCAGCCAAGTCGGGCCCCAGCATTTT
CDR3aa: CASSQVGPQHF
j_gene: TRBJ1-5
d_gene: NA
abundance: NA
v_gene: TRBV6-1

CDR3nt: TGTGCCAGCAGTTCCGGACAGGGATCGAGCAGCACCATATATTTT
CDR3aa: CASSSGQGSSSTIYF
j_gene: TRBJ1-3
d_gene: TRBD1
abundance: NA
v_gene: TRBV5-8

CDR3nt: TGTGCCAGCAGCGTCGGGACTAGCGGGGGCCAAGAGACCCAGTACTTC
CDR3aa: CASSVGTSGGQETQYF
j_gene: TRBJ2-5
d_gene: TRBD2
abundance: NA
v_gene: TRBV9

CDR3nt: TGTGCCAGCAGTGAAAGAGGGGGCCCCTACGAGCAGTACTTC
CDR3aa: CASSERGGPYEQYF
j_gene: TRBJ2-7
d_gene: TRBD1
abundance: few
v_gene: TRBV6-1

CDR3nt: TGTGCCAGCAGTGTTACAGAAATGAACACTGAAGCTTTCTTT
CDR3aa: CASSVTEMNTEAFF
j_gene: TRBJ1-1
d_gene: NA
abundance: NA
v_gene: TRBV6-1

CDR3nt: TGTGCCAGCAGACAGGGGGATCGGACCGGGGAGCTGTTTTTT
CDR3aa: CASRQGDRTGELFF
j_gene: TRBJ2-2
d_gene: TRBD1
abundance: few
v_gene: TRBV9

CDR3nt: TGTGCCGGAAAGGGGGATGGAAACACCATATATTTT
CDR3aa: CAGKGDGNTIYF
j_gene: TRBJ1-3
d_gene: NA
abundance: NA
v_gene: TRBV19

CDR3nt: TGCGCCAGCAGCTTTGGCGGGAGTAATGAGCAGTTCTTC
CDR3aa: CASSFGGSNEQFF
j_gene: TRBJ2-1
d_gene: TRBD2
abundance: NA
v_gene: TRBV5-1

CDR3nt: TGCGCCAGCAGCCTCTCCCACGGGGAATTGTCCTCCTACGAGCAGTACTTC
CDR3aa: CASSLSHGELSSYEQYF
j_gene: TRBJ2-7
d_gene: NA
abundance: NA
v_gene: TRBV4-1

CDR3nt: TGTGCCAGCAGCTTAGGCGGGACGGCCGGAAACACCATATATTTT
CDR3aa: CASSLGGTAGNTIYF
j_gene: TRBJ1-3
d_gene: NA
abundance: few
v_gene: TRBV11-3

CDR3nt: TGTGCCAGCAGTTACACAGGGGCCGGAACCCTCCACTTT
CDR3aa: CASSYTGAGTLHF
j_gene: TRBJ1-6
d_gene: TRBD1
abundance: NA
v_gene: TRBV2

CDR3nt: TGTGCCAGCAGCCAGCGGGGACTCCAAGAGACCCAGTACTTC
CDR3aa: CASSQRGLQETQYF
j_gene: TRBJ2-5
d_gene: NA
abundance: NA
v_gene: TRBV14

CDR3nt: TGTGCCAGCAGTTTATCGGAGTTAGACGAGCAGTTCTTC
CDR3aa: CASSLSELDEQFF
j_gene: TRBJ2-1
d_gene: NA
abundance: NA
v_gene: TRBV27

CDR3nt: TGTGCCAGCAGTGCCTTCCTTACTGACAGGGGAAGTGGAAACACCATATATTTT
CDR3aa: CASSAFLTDRGSGNTIYF
j_gene: TRBJ1-3
d_gene: TRBD1
abundance: NA
v_gene: TRBV6-1

CDR3nt: TGCGCCAGCAGCCAAGAGCCCAAAGCGGGGCCCTTCGGGACCCAGTACTTC
CDR3aa: CASSQEPKAGPFGTQYF
j_gene: TRBJ2-5
d_gene: TRBD2
abundance: NA
v_gene: TRBV4-1

CDR3nt: TGTGCCAGCAGAAATACCAACAAGAACACTGAAGCTTTCTTT
CDR3aa: CASRNTNKNTEAFF
j_gene: TRBJ1-1
d_gene: NA
abundance: few
v_gene: TRBV6-4

CDR3nt: TGCGCCAGCAGCCAAGAATGGTCAGGGCAGGGCAATCAGCCCCAGCATTTT
CDR3aa: CASSQEWSGQGNQPQHF
j_gene: TRBJ1-5
d_gene: NA
abundance: NA
v_gene: TRBV4-1

CDR3nt: TGTGCCAGCAGCTCTGGACAATACACTGAAGCTTTCTTT
CDR3aa: CASSSGQYTEAFF
j_gene: TRBJ1-1
d_gene: NA
abundance: few
v_gene: TRBV7-3

CDR3nt: TGCGCCAGCAGCTCCCTGACAGGTTCTAGCACAGATACGCAGTATTTT
CDR3aa: CASSSLTGSSTDTQYF
j_gene: TRBJ2-3
d_gene: NA
abundance: NA
v_gene: TRBV5-1

CDR3nt: TGTGCCAGCAGCGCACAGGTAATGAACACTGAAGCTTTCTTT
CDR3aa: CASSAQVMNTEAFF
j_gene: TRBJ1-1
d_gene: NA
abundance: NA
v_gene: TRBV11-2

CDR3nt: TGTGCCAGCAGTTACTCGGGGGGGTATGGCTACACCTTC
CDR3aa: CASSYSGGYGYTF
j_gene: TRBJ1-2
d_gene: NA
abundance: NA
v_gene: TRBV6-5

CDR3nt: TGCGCCAGCAACAAAATAGCTAGCAATCAGCCCCAGCATTTT
CDR3aa: CASNKIASNQPQHF
j_gene: TRBJ1-5
d_gene: NA
abundance: NA
v_gene: TRBV4-1

CDR3nt: TGTGCCAGCAGCTTAGCAGGGGGCGCGGATGGCTACACCTTC
CDR3aa: CASSLAGGADGYTF
j_gene: TRBJ1-2
d_gene: TRBD1
abundance: NA
v_gene: TRBV7-9

CDR3nt: TGTGCCAGCAGCCAAGGGGTAGCGGGCCCCGAGATACAAGAGACCCAGTACTTC
CDR3aa: CASSQGVAGPEIQETQYF
j_gene: TRBJ2-5
d_gene: TRBD2
abundance: NA
v_gene: TRBV7-9

CDR3nt: TGCGCCAGCAGCTTGGCCCCAGGATCGAACACTGAAGCTTTCTTT
CDR3aa: CASSLAPGSNTEAFF
j_gene: TRBJ1-1
d_gene: NA
abundance: NA
v_gene: TRBV5-1

CDR3nt: TGTGCCAGCACAGCACAGGGGGTTGGGTACACCTTC
CDR3aa: CASTAQGVGYTF
j_gene: TRBJ1-2
d_gene: TRBD1
abundance: NA
v_gene: TRBV6-5

CDR3nt: TGTGTCTGCAAGCAGGAGGCGGCATACGAGCAGTACTTC
CDR3aa: CVCKQEAAYEQYF
j_gene: TRBJ2-7
d_gene: NA
abundance: NA
v_gene: TRBV2

CDR3nt: TGTGCCAGCAGTGAATTTAAGGGGGGGACTGAAGCTTTCTTT
CDR3aa: CASSEFKGGTEAFF
j_gene: TRBJ1-1
d_gene: NA
abundance: NA
v_gene: TRBV25-1

CDR3nt: TGTGCCTTCAATGAGGAGGCGGCATACGAGCAGTACTTC
CDR3aa: CAFNEEAAYEQYF
j_gene: TRBJ2-7
d_gene: NA
abundance: few
v_gene: TRBV2

CDR3nt: TGTGCCAGCAGACAGTTAGCGGTCAGCTCCTACAATGAGCAGTTCTTC
CDR3aa: CASRQLAVSSYNEQFF
j_gene: TRBJ2-1
d_gene: NA
abundance: few
v_gene: TRBV7-8

CDR3nt: TGTGCCAGCAGCCAGGAAAAGGGGGACCGAGCTGACACTGAAGCTTTCTTT
CDR3aa: CASSQEKGDRADTEAFF
j_gene: TRBJ1-1
d_gene: NA
abundance: NA
v_gene: TRBV4-2

CDR3nt: TGTGCCAGCAGCTTAGAAGGACGTAGGGCGGGGGGACTACAAGAGACCCAGTACTTC
CDR3aa: CASSLEGRRAGGLQETQYF
j_gene: TRBJ2-5
d_gene: TRBD2
abundance: NA
v_gene: TRBV11-3

CDR3nt: TGTGCCAGCAGTCTCACACTAGCGGGGGGGCATAATACGCAGTATTTT
CDR3aa: CASSLTLAGGHNTQYF
j_gene: TRBJ2-3
d_gene: TRBD2
abundance: NA
v_gene: TRBV27

CDR3nt: TGTGCCACCGGGACTAGCGGGGGAGATACGCAGTATTTT
CDR3aa: CATGTSGGDTQYF
j_gene: TRBJ2-3
d_gene: TRBD2
abundance: NA
v_gene: TRBV6-5

CDR3nt: TGTGCCAGCAGTTTACGAGGCCCCGGGGAGCTGTTTTTT
CDR3aa: CASSLRGPGELFF
j_gene: TRBJ2-2
d_gene: NA
abundance: NA
v_gene: TRBV6-6

CDR3nt: TGTGCCAGCAGCTTGGGTAGGGGGTCCTACGAGCAGTACTTC
CDR3aa: CASSLGRGSYEQYF
j_gene: TRBJ2-7
d_gene: NA
abundance: NA
v_gene: TRBV7-8

CDR3nt: TGTGCCAGCGACAGGGACCTTAACTATGGCTACACCTTC
CDR3aa: CASDRDLNYGYTF
j_gene: TRBJ1-2
d_gene: TRBD1
abundance: NA
v_gene: TRBV2

CDR3nt: TGTGCCAGCAGCTCGGTGATAGGGGCCGAGCAGTACTTC
CDR3aa: CASSSVIGAEQYF
j_gene: TRBJ2-7
d_gene: NA
abundance: NA
v_gene: TRBV7-3

CDR3nt: TGTGCCAGCAGGAATGGAGGGCTCCTAGGCTACACCTTC
CDR3aa: CASRNGGLLGYTF
j_gene: TRBJ1-2
d_gene: NA
abundance: few
v_gene: TRBV6-1

CDR3nt: TGTGCCACCAGCAGAGCTCGTCTGGGACTGCAGGTGGAGACCCAGTACTTC
CDR3aa: CATSRARLGLQVETQYF
j_gene: TRBJ2-5
d_gene: NA
abundance: NA
v_gene: TRBV15

CDR3nt: TGTGCCAGCAGCCCTACCGGGACAGGGGACGAGACCCAGTACTTC
CDR3aa: CASSPTGTGDETQYF
j_gene: TRBJ2-5
d_gene: TRBD1
abundance: NA
v_gene: TRBV6-6